What follows are 14 T cell receptor beta chains derived from one specimen sequenced in a study of T-cell reconstitution after alpha-beta-depleted transplantation in children. The authors prepared the TCRbeta library with unique molecular identifiers. Using its own MiXCR run on the PCR reads, TCRdb lists one record per CDR3 protein. The sample has nearly 200,000 distinct CDR3 sequences, approximately 6% seen once. Sequencing was performed on PBMCs, taken before TCRalphabeta/CD19-depleted stem cell transplant. These receptors all stem from a girl under three years old with combined immunodeficiency, due to receive a stem cell transplant.

This clonotype has at least ten counts. The chain recombines TRBV28 with TRBJ2-7; possible D gene TRBD1, 8 bases. The CDR3 totals 15 residues. CDR1 is MDHEN, CDR2 SYDVKM, per germline. Trimming took 3 bases from V and 5 from J, leaving 17 bases between them. The CDR3: CASSLFRQGTNEQYF. In DNA form, the CDR3 reads TGTGCCAGCAGTTTGTTCCGACAGGGGACTAACGAGCAGTACTTC. Variable domain in full (rest from reference TRBV28 and TRBJ2-7): DVKVTQSSRYLVKRTGEKVFLECVQDMDHENMFWYRQDPGLGLRLIYFSYDVKMKEKGDIPEGYSVSREKKERFSLILESASTNQTSMYLCASSLFRQGTNEQYFGPGTRLTVT.

This clonotype came up many times. This chain joins TRBV4-3 and TRBJ2-1, with TRBD2 as a possible D gene (6 bases). Trimming shortened V by 0 bases and J by 4 bases, and 13 bases separated the two germline ends. The CDR3 covers 16 residues. In germline, CDR1 is LGHNA, CDR2 YSLEER. This CDR3 reads CASSQDLAGPYNEQFF. In DNA, the CDR3 is TGCGCCAGCAGCCAAGATCTGGCGGGGCCTTACAATGAGCAGTTCTTC.

At least ten counts were recorded for this clonotype. The chain has TRBV20-1 and TRBJ2-7; TRBD2 agrees at 13 bases. V was pared by 2 bases and J by 3 bases, with 4 bases of the junction left unmatched. This CDR3 has 15 amino acids. Germline loops: CDR1 DFQATT, CDR2 SNEGSKA (reference sequence). The CDR3 sequence: CSARLTSGGIYEQYF. The CDR3 region has the DNA TGCAGTGCTAGATTGACTAGCGGGGGGATCTACGAGCAGTACTTC.

As for this clonotype: At one end, the junction sequence differs from germline, possibly due to a read error. The V and J genes are TRBV7-9 and TRBJ1-4; D unresolved. Per germline, CDR1 SEHNR and CDR2 FQNEAQ (reference sequence). CDR3 length equals 13 residues. This chain's CDR3 is CSSSFLADEKLFF. The CDR3 region has the DNA TGTTCCAGCAGCTTTTTGGCAGATGAAAAACTGTTTTTT. The whole variable domain, remainder taken from reference TRBV7-9 and TRBJ1-4, is DTGVSQNPRHKITKRGQNVTFRCDPISEHNRLYWYRQTLGQGPEFLTYFQNEAQLEKSRLLSDRFSAERPKGSFSTLEIQRTEQGDSAMYLCSSSFLADEKLFFGSGTQLSVL.

This chain links TRBV7-2 with TRBJ2-5; 8 bases agree with TRBD2. The CDR3 is 15 amino acids. In germline, CDR1 is SGHTA, CDR2 FQGNSA. V was pared by 2 bases and J by 4 bases, with 6 bases of the junction left unmatched. The CDR3 DNA is TGTGCCAGCAGCTTAAATAGCGGGGTTAGAGAGACCCAGTACTTC. Its protein is CASSLNSGVRETQYF.

The table lists this clonotype with many counts. This CDR3 is CASSVEASAESTGELFF. CDR3 DNA sequence: TGTGCCAGCAGCGTAGAGGCTAGCGCCGAATCTACCGGGGAGCTGTTTTTT. The chain uses TRBV9 and TRBJ2-2, with a possible D match to TRBD2 (6 bases). The length of the CDR3 is 17 residues. Deletions cut 0 bases from V and 5 bases from J, with 17 bases between. Germline V CDR1 and CDR2: SGDLS, YYNGEE.

The CDR3 is CASSPPGNEAFF. In DNA, the CDR3 is TGTGCCAGCTCACCACCCGGTAATGAAGCTTTCTTT. The chain has TRBV18 and TRBJ1-1, with D unresolved. Trimming left V 0 bases short and J 7 bases short, with 6 bases between. Germline CDR1 KGHSH, CDR2 LQKENI. This CDR3 spans 12 amino acids. The whole variable domain, remainder taken from reference TRBV18 and TRBJ1-1, is NAGVMQNPRHLVRRRGQEARLRCSPMKGHSHVYWYRQLPEEGLKFMVYLQKENIIDESGMPKERFSAEFPKEGPSILRIQQVVRGDSAAYFCASSPPGNEAFFGQGTRLTVV.

In its sample, this clonotype was seen a few times. J is TRBJ1-3 and V is TRBV24-1; D is ambiguous. V was shortened by 8 bases and J by 4 bases, with 14 bases between the two germline ends. The CDR3 spans 14 residues. Per the germline V gene, CDR1 is KGHDR and CDR2 is SFDVKD. The CDR3 bases are TGTGCCACCACCGCGTTCAACTCGGGAAACACCATATATTTT. Its translation: CATTAFNSGNTIYF.

There are a few counts of this clonotype. The chain recombines TRBV20-1 with TRBJ1-6, with 8 bases fitting TRBD1. CDR1 is DFQATT and CDR2 is SNEGSKA in the germline V gene (reference sequence). The V and J ends lost 5 bases and 8 bases, in that order; junction bases with no gene match: 8. The CDR3 is made up of 14 amino acids. CDR3 residues: CSAPYRGTYSPLHF. The CDR3 DNA reads as TGCAGTGCTCCCTACAGGGGGACCTATTCACCCCTCCACTTT.

This clonotype was picked up many times. The chain is built from TRBV4-1 and TRBJ1-1, with D unclear. Germline values: CDR1 MGHRA, CDR2 YSYEKL. This CDR3 has 11 amino acids. V was pared by 4 bases and J by 8 bases, with 8 bases between. The CDR3 nucleotides read TGCGCCAGCAGCCGTGGAGACGAAGCTTTCTTT. Protein sequence: CASSRGDEAFF.

J is TRBJ2-1 and V is TRBV11-1; 16 nucleotides match TRBD2. Germline values: CDR1 SGHAT, CDR2 FQDESV (reference sequence). V was pared by 1 base and J by 6 bases, with 9 bases of the junction left unmatched. This CDR3 is 19 amino acids long. The CDR3 sequence is CASSLGVGTSGRERNEQFF. Written as DNA, the CDR3 is TGTGCCAGCAGCTTAGGTGTCGGGACTAGCGGGAGGGAACGCAATGAGCAGTTCTTC.

This clonotype has a count of ten or more. The gene calls are TRBV14 and TRBJ2-7, with 11 nucleotides matching TRBD1. The CDR3 is made up of 16 amino acids. Trimming at V came to 0 bases and at J to 3 bases, leaving 4 bases not matched to a gene. Germline V gene lookup returns CDR1 SGHDN and CDR2 FVKESK. The CDR3 DNA reads TGTGCCAGCAGCCAAGATCTTGGGACAGGGGGCTACGAGCAGTACTTC. Translated, it gives CASSQDLGTGGYEQYF.

This clonotype was found many times. The rearrangement uses TRBV12-3 or TRBV12-4 and TRBJ2-3, with D uncertain. The germline V and J ends were trimmed by 6 bases and 1 base, with 17 bases remaining between them. The CDR3 is made up of 16 amino acids. CDR3 nucleotides: TGTGCCAGCAGCACAGACCTGAGAGCCGGCACAGATACGCAGTATTTT. Encoded protein: CASSTDLRAGTDTQYF.

This clonotype was counted ten times or more. The chain recombines TRBV3-1 with TRBJ1-4; D gene unclear. This CDR3 region has 16 residues. V was clipped by 2 bases and J by 4 bases, with 14 bases between them. Germline-derived CDR1 and CDR2 are LGHDT and YNNKEL (reference sequence). This CDR3 reads CASSQSFDGINEKLFF. CDR3 sequence (DNA): TGTGCCAGCAGCCAAAGTTTCGACGGTATTAATGAAAAACTGTTTTTT. The variable domain in full, completed from reference TRBV3-1 and TRBJ1-4, reads DTAVSQTPKYLVTQMGNDKSIKCEQNLGHDTMYWYKQDSKKFLKIMFSYNNKELIINETVPNRFSPKSPDKAHLNLHINSLELGDSAVYFCASSQSFDGINEKLFFGSGTQLSVL.